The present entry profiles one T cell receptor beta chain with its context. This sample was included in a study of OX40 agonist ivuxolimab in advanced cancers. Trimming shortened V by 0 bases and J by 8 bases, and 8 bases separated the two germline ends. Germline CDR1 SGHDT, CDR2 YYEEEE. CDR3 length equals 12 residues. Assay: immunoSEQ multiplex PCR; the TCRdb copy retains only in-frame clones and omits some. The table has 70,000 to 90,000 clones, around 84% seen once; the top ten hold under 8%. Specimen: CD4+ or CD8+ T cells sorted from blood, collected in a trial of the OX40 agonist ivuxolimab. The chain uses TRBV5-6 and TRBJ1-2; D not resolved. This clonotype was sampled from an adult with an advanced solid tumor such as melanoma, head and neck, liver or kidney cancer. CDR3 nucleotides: TGTGCCAGCAGCTTGGTACATGGGGGCTACACCTTC. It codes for CASSLVHGGYTF. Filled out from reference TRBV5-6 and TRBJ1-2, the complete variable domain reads DAGVTQSPTHLIKTRGQQVTLRCSPKSGHDTVSWYQQALGQGPQFIFQYYEEEERQRGNFPDRFSGHQFPNYSSELNVNALLLGDSALYLCASSLVHGGYTFGSGTRLTVV.